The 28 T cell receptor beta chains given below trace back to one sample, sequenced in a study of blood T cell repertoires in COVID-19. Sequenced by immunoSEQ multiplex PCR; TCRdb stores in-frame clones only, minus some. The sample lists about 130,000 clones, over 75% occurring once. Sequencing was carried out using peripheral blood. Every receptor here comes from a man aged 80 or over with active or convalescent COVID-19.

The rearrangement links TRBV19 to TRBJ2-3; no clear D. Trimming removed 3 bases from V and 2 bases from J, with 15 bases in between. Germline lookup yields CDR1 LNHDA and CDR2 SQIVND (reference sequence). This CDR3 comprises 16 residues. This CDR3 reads CASSMGQNKLTDTQYF. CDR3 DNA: TGTGCCAGTAGTATGGGCCAAAATAAACTCACAGATACGCAGTATTTT.

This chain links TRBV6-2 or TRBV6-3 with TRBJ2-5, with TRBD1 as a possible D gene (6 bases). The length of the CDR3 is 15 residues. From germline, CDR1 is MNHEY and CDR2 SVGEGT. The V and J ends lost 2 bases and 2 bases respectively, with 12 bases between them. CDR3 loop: CASSYQDRWQETQYF. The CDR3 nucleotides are TGTGCCAGCAGTTACCAGGACAGATGGCAAGAGACCCAGTACTTC.

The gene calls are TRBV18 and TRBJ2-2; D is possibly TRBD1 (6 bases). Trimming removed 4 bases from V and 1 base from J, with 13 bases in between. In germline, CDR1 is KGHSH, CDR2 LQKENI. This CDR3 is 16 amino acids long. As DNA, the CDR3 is TGTGCCAGCTCACGGGGACAAACTCAGAACACCGGGGAGCTGTTTTTT. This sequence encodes CASSRGQTQNTGELFF.

CDR3 DNA sequence: TGTGCCAGCAGTTTTGTCGGACTAGCGGGAGTTTTAGCAGATACGCAGTATTTT. Protein sequence: CASSFVGLAGVLADTQYF. The V gene is TRBV7-9, the J gene TRBJ2-3, with TRBD2 matching over 13 bases. V lost 6 bases, J lost 4 bases, and 13 bases stayed unmatched. CDR1 is SEHNR, CDR2 FQNEAQ, per germline (reference sequence). The CDR3 consists of 18 residues.

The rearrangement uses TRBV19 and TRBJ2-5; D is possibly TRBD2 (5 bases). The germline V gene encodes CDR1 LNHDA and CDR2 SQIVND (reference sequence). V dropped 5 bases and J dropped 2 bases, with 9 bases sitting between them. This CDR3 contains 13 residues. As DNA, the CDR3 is TGTGCCAGTAGTGCGGGCAGACAAGAGACCCAGTACTTC. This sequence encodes CASSAGRQETQYF. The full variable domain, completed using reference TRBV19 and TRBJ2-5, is DGGITQSPKYLFRKEGQNVTLSCEQNLNHDAMYWYRQDPGQGLRLIYYSQIVNDFQKGDIAEGYSVSREKKESFPLTVTSAQKNPTAFYLCASSAGRQETQYFGPGTRLLVL.

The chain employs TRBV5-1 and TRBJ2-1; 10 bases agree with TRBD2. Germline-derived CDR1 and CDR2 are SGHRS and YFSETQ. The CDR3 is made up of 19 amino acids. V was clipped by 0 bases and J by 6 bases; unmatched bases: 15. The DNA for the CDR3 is TGCGCCAGCAGCTTGGGACTAAGGGCTAGCGGGAGAAAGGGCAATGAGCAGTTCTTC. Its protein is CASSLGLRASGRKGNEQFF.

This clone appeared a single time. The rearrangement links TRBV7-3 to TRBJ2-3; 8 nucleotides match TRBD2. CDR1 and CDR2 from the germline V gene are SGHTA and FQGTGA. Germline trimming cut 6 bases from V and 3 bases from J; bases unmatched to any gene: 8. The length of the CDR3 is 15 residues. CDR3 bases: TGTGCCAGCAGTCCGCCGGGACTAGAAACAGATACGCAGTATTTT. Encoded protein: CASSPPGLETDTQYF.

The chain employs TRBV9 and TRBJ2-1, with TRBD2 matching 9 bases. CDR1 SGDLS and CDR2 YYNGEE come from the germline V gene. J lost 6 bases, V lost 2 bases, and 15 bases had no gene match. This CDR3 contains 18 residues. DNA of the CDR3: TGTGCCAGCAGCGTTAGGACCGGCGGGGGGGACCTAAGCAATGAGCAGTTCTTC. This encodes CASSVRTGGGDLSNEQFF.

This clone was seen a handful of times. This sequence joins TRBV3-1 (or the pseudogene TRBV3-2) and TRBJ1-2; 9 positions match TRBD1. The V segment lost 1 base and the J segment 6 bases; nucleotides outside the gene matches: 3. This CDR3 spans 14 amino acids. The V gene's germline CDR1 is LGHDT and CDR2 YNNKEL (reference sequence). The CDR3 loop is CASSQAGQGNGYTF. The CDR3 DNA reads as TGTGCCAGCAGCCAAGCAGGACAGGGGAATGGCTACACCTTC.

Here the CDR3 DNA reads TGTGCCAGTAGTCCCATAGGGTGGGACAGACCTGAAGCTTTCTTT. As protein: CASSPIGWDRPEAFF. The chain carries TRBV19 and TRBJ1-1; TRBD1 matches 7 bases. Germline trimming cut 5 bases from V and 6 bases from J; bases unmatched to any gene: 12. Germline-derived CDR1 and CDR2 are LNHDA and SQIVND (reference sequence). The CDR3 is made up of 15 amino acids.

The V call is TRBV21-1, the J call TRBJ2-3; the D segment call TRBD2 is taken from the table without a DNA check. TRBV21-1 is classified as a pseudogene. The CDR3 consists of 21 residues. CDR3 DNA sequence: TGTGCCAGCAGCGCTTACGCCGGGACTAGCGAACAAATTTCTGGGGCAGATACGCAGTATTTT. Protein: CASSAYAGTSEQISGADTQYF.

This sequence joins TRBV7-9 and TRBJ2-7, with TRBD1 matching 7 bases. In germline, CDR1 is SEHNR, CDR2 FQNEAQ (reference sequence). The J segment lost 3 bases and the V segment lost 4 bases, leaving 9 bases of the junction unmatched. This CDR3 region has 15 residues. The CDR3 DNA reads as TGTGCCAGCAGCTACACGGCGACAGGGAACTACGAGCAGTACTTC. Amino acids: CASSYTATGNYEQYF.

CDR3 DNA sequence: TGCGCCAGCAGCTTGCACGAGACAGGGGTCGAGCAGTACTTC. This codes for CASSLHETGVEQYF. V and J are TRBV5-1 and TRBJ2-7; 8 positions match TRBD1. This CDR3 region has 14 residues. The germline V gene has CDR1 SGHRS and CDR2 YFSETQ. V lost 1 base, J lost 6 bases, and 6 bases stayed unmatched.

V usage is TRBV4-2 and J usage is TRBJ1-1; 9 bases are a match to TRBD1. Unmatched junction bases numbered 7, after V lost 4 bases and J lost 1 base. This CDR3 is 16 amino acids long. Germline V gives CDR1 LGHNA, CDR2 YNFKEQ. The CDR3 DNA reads TGTGCCAGCAGCCCTATCGGGACAGGGAAGAACACTGAAGCTTTCTTT. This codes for CASSPIGTGKNTEAFF.

CDR3 in amino acids: CASSPRGLANTGELFF. The CDR3 DNA sequence: TGTGCCAGTAGTCCACGGGGGTTAGCGAACACCGGGGAGCTGTTTTTT. The V call is TRBV19, the J call TRBJ2-2; D is possibly TRBD2 (6 bases). Trimming left V 5 bases short and J 0 bases short, with 13 bases between. The CDR3 is 16 amino acids. Per the germline V gene, CDR1 is LNHDA and CDR2 is SQIVND (reference sequence).

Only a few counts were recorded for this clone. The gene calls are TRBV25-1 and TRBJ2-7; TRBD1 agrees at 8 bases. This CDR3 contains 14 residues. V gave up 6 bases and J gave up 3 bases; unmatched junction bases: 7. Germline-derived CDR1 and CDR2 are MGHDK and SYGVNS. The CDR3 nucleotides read TGTGCCAGCAGCGACAGGGGTTCCGGCTACGAGCAGTACTTC. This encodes CASSDRGSGYEQYF.

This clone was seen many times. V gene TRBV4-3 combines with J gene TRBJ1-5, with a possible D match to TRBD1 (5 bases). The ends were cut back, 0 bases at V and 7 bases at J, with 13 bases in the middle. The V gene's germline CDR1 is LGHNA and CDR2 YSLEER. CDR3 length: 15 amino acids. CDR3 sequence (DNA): TGCGCCAGCAGCCAAGATTTTGCAGGGTTCCAGCCCCAGCATTTT. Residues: CASSQDFAGFQPQHF.

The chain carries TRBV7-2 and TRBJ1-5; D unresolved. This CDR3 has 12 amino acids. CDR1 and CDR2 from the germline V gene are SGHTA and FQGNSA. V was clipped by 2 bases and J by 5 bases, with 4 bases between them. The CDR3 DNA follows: TGTGCCAGCAGCTTAACGGATCAGCCCCAGCATTTT. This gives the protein CASSLTDQPQHF.

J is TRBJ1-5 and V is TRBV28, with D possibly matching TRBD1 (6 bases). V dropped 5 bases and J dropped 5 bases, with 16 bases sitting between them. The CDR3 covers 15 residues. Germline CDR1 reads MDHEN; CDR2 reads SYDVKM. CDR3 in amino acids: CASSKQGRGYQPQHF. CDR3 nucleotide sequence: TGTGCCAGCAGTAAACAGGGTCGAGGGTATCAGCCCCAGCATTTT.

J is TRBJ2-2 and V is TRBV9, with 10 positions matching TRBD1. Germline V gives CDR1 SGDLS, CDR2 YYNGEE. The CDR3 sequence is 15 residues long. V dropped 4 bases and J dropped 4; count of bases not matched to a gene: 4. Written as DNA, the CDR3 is TGTGCCAGCAGCCCTCGGACAGGGGGCACCGGGGAGCTGTTTTTT. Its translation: CASSPRTGGTGELFF. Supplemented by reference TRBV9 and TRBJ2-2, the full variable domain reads DSGVTQTPKHLITATGQRVTLRCSPRSGDLSVYWYQQSLDQGLQFLIQYYNGEERAKGNILERFSAQQFPDLHSELNLSSLELGDSALYFCASSPRTGGTGELFFGEGSRLTVL.

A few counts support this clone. DNA for the CDR3: TGCAGTGCTAGTTTCCAGGAGGGCCGAGGGGGCTACACCTTC. It yields the protein CSASFQEGRGGYTF. The chain couples TRBV20-1 to TRBJ1-2; D remains ambiguous. The CDR3 runs to 14 residues. V was clipped by 3 bases and J by 8 bases, with 19 bases between them. The germline CDR1 and CDR2 sequences are DFQATT and SNEGSKA (reference sequence).

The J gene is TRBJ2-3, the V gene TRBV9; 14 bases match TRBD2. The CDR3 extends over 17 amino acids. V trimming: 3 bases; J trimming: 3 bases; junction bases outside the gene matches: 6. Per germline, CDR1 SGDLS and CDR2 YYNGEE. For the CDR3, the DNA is TGTGCCAGCAGCGGGAAGGGACTAGCGGGGGTTACAGATACGCAGTATTTT. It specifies CASSGKGLAGVTDTQYF.

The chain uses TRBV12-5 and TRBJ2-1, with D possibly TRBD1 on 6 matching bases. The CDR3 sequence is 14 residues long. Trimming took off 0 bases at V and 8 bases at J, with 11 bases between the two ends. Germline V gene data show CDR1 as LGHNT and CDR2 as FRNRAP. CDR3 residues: CASGLVGGRYEQFF. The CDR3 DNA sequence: TGTGCTAGTGGTTTGGTAGGGGGTAGGTATGAGCAGTTCTTC.

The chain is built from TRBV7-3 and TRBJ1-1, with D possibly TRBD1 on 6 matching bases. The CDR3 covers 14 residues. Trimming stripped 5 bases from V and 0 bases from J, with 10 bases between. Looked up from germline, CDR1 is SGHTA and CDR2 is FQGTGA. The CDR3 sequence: CASSPDRMNTEAFF. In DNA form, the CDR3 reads TGTGCCAGCAGCCCCGACAGGATGAACACTGAAGCTTTCTTT. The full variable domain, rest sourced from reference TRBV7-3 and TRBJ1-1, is GAGVSQTPSNKVTEKGKYVELRCDPISGHTALYWYRQSLGQGPEFLIYFQGTGAADDSGLPNDRFFAVRPEGSVSTLKIQRTERGDSAVYLCASSPDRMNTEAFFGQGTRLTVV.

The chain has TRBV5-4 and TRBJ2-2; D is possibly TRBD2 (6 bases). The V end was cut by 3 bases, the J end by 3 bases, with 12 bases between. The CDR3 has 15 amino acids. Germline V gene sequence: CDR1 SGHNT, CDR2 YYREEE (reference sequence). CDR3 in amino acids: CASSWGRGYTGELFF. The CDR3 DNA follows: TGTGCCAGCAGCTGGGGTCGGGGGTACACCGGGGAGCTGTTTTTT.

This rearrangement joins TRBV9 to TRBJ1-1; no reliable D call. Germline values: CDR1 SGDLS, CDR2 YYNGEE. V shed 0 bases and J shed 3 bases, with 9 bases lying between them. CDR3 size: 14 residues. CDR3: CASSVVPTDTEAFF. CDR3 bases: TGTGCCAGCAGCGTAGTCCCAACGGACACTGAAGCTTTCTTT.

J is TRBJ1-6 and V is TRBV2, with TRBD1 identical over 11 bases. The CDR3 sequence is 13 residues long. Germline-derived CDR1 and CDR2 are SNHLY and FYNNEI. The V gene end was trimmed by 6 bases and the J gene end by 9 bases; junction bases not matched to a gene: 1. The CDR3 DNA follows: TGTGCCAGCAGGGGACAGGGGGTTTCACCCCTCCACTTT. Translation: CASRGQGVSPLHF.

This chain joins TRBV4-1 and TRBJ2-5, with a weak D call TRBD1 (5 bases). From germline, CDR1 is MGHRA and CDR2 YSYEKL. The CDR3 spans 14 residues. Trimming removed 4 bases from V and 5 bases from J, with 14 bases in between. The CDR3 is CASSPSPGIETQYF. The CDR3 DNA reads TGCGCCAGCAGCCCAAGTCCAGGGATTGAGACCCAGTACTTC.